This T cell receptor (beta chain) appears in the sequencing data of a study of T cells expressing NK-cell markers. Study information: Investigators obtained TCR beta repertoires from sorted CD3+CD56+NKG2C+, CD3+CD56+NKG2C- and CD3+CD56-NKG2C+ T cells. Study conclusions and caveats: In a group of five to seven donors, dominant NKG2C+ clonotypes represented about 1.0-8% of CD8+ T cells.

Germline-derived CDR1 and CDR2 are SGHNT and YENEEA. The CDR3 is 15 residues long. About this clonotype: What it binds is not known.

TCRdb re-called the 5' RACE reads; every CDR3 protein appears as one record, without DNA. This sample's table has some 460,000 distinct CDR3 sequences. This sequence joins TRBV11-3 and TRBJ2-1; the D call from TCRdb, TRBD1, cannot be confirmed without DNA. The source material was blood T cells: a sorted CD56 or NKG2C T cell subset, CD4+ or CD8+ T cells, or bulk PBMC T cells (not recorded which). The TCR comes from a woman aged 50 to 60 in good health. Here the CDR3 reads CASSPQPGEYNEQFF.